The clone carrying this T cell receptor (beta chain) was observed a single time. The data originate from a study of siplizumab effects on memory and regulatory T cells. Using immunoSEQ multiplex PCR, the repertoire was profiled, and TCRdb retains in-frame clones only, with some absent. The sample contains over 50,000 clones, roughly 85% of which appear only once. Germline V gene data show CDR1 as ENHRY and CDR2 as SYGVKD. V was cut by 10 bases and J by 0 bases, with 13 bases left in between. This CDR3 is 14 amino acids long. J is TRBJ1-3 and V is TRBV10-3, with D maybe TRBD1 (6 bases). The sequence derives from a human donor in good health. Sequenced: memory CD4+ T cells sorted from blood. The CDR3 DNA reads as TGTGCCACCGGGGGGCAGTACTCTGGAAACACCATATATTTT. It yields the protein CATGGQYSGNTIYF.